A selection of T cell receptor beta chains follows, all from one sample in a study of T cell changes during pregnancy in multiple sclerosis. Clones were read by immunoSEQ multiplex PCR, and TCRdb kept only the in-frame ones, dropping some. The table lists around 34,000 clones, almost 90% of them singletons, with about 5% in the top ten. The sequences come from CD8+ T cells from peripheral blood mononuclear cells, collected after pregnancy. These receptors were obtained from a female donor with multiple sclerosis, enrolled in a pregnancy study. Each CDR3 is given with its conserved first and last residue. A D gene is named only where the DNA matches it firmly. Expanded clones get a size class; other rows say once, few or many, or leave the size out.

j_gene | abundance | v_gene | d_gene | len | CDR3aa | CDR3nt
TRBJ1-1 | . | TRBV4-1 | . | 16 | CASSLLRDKGDTEAFF | TGCGCCAGCAGCCTCCTCAGGGACAAAGGGGACACTGAAGCTTTCTTT
TRBJ1-2 | . | TRBV4-2 | . | 13 | CASSQGGGDGYTF | TGTGCCAGCAGCCAAGGCGGCGGGGATGGCTACACCTTC
TRBJ2-1 | . | TRBV9 | . | 15 | CASSVDGTGYNEQFF | TGTGCCAGCAGCGTAGATGGTACCGGCTACAATGAGCAGTTCTTC
TRBJ1-1 | . | TRBV7-8 | . | 14 | CASSPGGTDPEAFF | TGTGCCAGCAGCCCCGGAGGAACGGACCCTGAAGCTTTCTTT
TRBJ2-7 | . | TRBV6-5 | . | 14 | CASSYDGQTAEQYF | TGTGCCAGCAGTTACGACGGGCAGACAGCCGAGCAGTACTTC
TRBJ1-6 | . | TRBV5-4 | TRBD1 | 16 | CASSTGGRSYNSPLHF | TGTGCCAGCAGCACAGGGGGGCGATCCTATAATTCACCCCTCCACTTT
TRBJ1-2 | few | TRBV9 | TRBD1 | 15 | CASSVWGQPNYGYTF | TGTGCCAGCAGCGTCTGGGGACAGCCTAACTATGGCTACACCTTC
TRBJ2-3 | . | TRBV5-4 | TRBD2 | 17 | CASSPWTSGPSTDTQYF | TGTGCCAGCAGCCCCTGGACTAGCGGACCTAGCACAGATACGCAGTATTTT
TRBJ1-1 | . | TRBV6-1 | . | 15 | CASSRGTGGATEAFF | TGTGCCAGCAGCCGGGGGACGGGGGGGGCGACTGAAGCTTTCTTT
TRBJ2-1 | . | TRBV2 | . | 11 | CASSDSYEQFF | TGTGCCAGCAGTGATTCCTATGAGCAGTTCTTC
TRBJ2-7 | . | TRBV6-6 | TRBD1 | 13 | CASISDRAHEQYF | TGTGCCAGCATATCGGACAGGGCCCACGAGCAGTACTTC
TRBJ1-2 | . | TRBV9 | TRBD1 | 14 | CASSATTGVYGYTF | TGTGCCAGCAGCGCCACTACAGGGGTCTATGGCTACACCTTC
TRBJ2-7 | . | TRBV10-3 | . | 14 | CAISTAGDIYEQYF | TGTGCCATCAGTACCGCCGGGGACATCTACGAGCAGTACTTC
TRBJ2-5 | . | TRBV9 | TRBD2 | 15 | CASSASGGARETQYF | TGTGCCAGCAGCGCTAGCGGGGGGGCCCGGGAGACCCAGTACTTC
TRBJ1-2 | . | TRBV4-3 | . | 14 | CASSQGEGSYGYTF | TGCGCCAGCAGCCAAGGAGAGGGCAGCTATGGCTACACCTTC
TRBJ2-7 | . | TRBV9 | . | 14 | CASSAPGQSYEQYF | TGTGCCAGCAGCGCCCCCGGACAGAGCTACGAGCAGTACTTC
TRBJ1-2 | . | TRBV4-2 | TRBD1 | 17 | CASNPNVPDRGNYGYTF | TGTGCCAGCAACCCAAATGTGCCGGACAGGGGTAACTATGGCTACACCTTC
TRBJ1-2 | . | TRBV5-4 | . | 14 | CASRSGHAPTSYTF | TGTGCCAGCAGGTCCGGACACGCACCCACCAGCTACACCTTC
TRBJ2-3 | few | TRBV6-4 | . | 15 | CASSDSSGGADTQYF | TGTGCCAGCAGTGACTCCTCAGGAGGGGCAGATACGCAGTATTTT
TRBJ2-1 | . | TRBV13 | TRBD2 | 13 | CASSLGGLGVEFF | TGTGCCAGCAGCTTAGGGGGACTAGGAGTGGAGTTCTTC
TRBJ2-5 | . | TRBV11-2 | . | 13 | CASRRGRAGTQYF | TGTGCCAGTAGAAGGGGGCGGGCGGGAACCCAGTACTTC
TRBJ2-1 | few | TRBV7-3 | TRBD2 | 19 | CASSFWGTSGGGSYNEQFF | TGTGCCAGCAGCTTTTGGGGGACTAGCGGGGGCGGGTCCTACAATGAGCAGTTCTTC
TRBJ2-5 | . | TRBV4-3 | TRBD1 | 16 | CASSQEGDRGFETQYF | TGCGCCAGCAGCCAAGAAGGGGACAGGGGGTTTGAGACCCAGTACTTC
TRBJ2-3 | . | TRBV7-6 | TRBD2 | 16 | CASSLEASGSTDTQYF | TGTGCCAGCAGCTTAGAGGCTAGCGGGAGCACAGATACGCAGTATTTT
TRBJ1-1 | . | TRBV7-9 | . | 14 | CASSLGSENTEAFF | TGTGCCAGCAGCTTAGGCAGCGAGAACACTGAAGCTTTCTTT
TRBJ2-2 | . | TRBV4-1 | TRBD1 | 15 | CASSQGTGFGGELFF | TGCGCCAGCAGCCAAGGGACAGGGTTTGGCGGGGAGCTGTTTTTT
TRBJ1-6 | . | TRBV6-1 | . | 14 | CASSDLAQNSPLHF | TGTGCCAGCAGTGACCTTGCACAGAATTCACCCCTCCACTTT
TRBJ2-7 | . | TRBV7-8 | TRBD1 | 13 | CASSLGQKYEQYF | TGTGCCAGCAGCTTGGGACAGAAATACGAGCAGTACTTC
TRBJ2-1 | . | TRBV4-1 | . | 15 | CASSQDPVSYNEQFF | TGCGCCAGCAGCCAAGATCCGGTCTCCTACAATGAGCAGTTCTTC
TRBJ2-1 | . | TRBV4-3 | TRBD2 | 18 | CASSPSLSSGGAYNEQFF | TGCGCCAGCAGCCCCTCCCTGTCCAGCGGGGGGGCCTACAATGAGCAGTTCTTC
TRBJ2-7 | . | TRBV25-1 | . | 13 | CAGSRGSSYEQYF | TGTGCCGGATCACGGGGGAGCTCCTACGAGCAGTACTTC
TRBJ1-4 | . | TRBV27 | TRBD1 | 14 | CASRQGATNEKLFF | TGTGCCAGCCGACAGGGGGCTACCAATGAAAAACTGTTTTTT
TRBJ1-1 | . | TRBV9 | TRBD1 | 15 | CASSDIRQGTTEAFF | TGTGCCAGCAGCGACATCAGACAGGGGACCACTGAAGCTTTCTTT
TRBJ2-1 | . | TRBV7-9 | . | 13 | CASSLAMAPEQFF | TGTGCCAGCAGCTTAGCGATGGCCCCCGAGCAGTTCTTC
TRBJ2-1 | . | TRBV9 | . | 14 | CASSSGGRPNEQFF | TGTGCCAGCAGCTCCGGGGGTAGGCCAAATGAGCAGTTCTTC
TRBJ1-1 | . | TRBV9 | . | 12 | CASSALNTEAFF | TGTGCCAGCAGCGCTTTGAACACTGAAGCTTTCTTT
TRBJ2-6 | . | TRBV4-2 | . | 16 | CASSQGEGSGANVLTF | TGTGCCAGCAGCCAGGGCGAGGGCTCTGGGGCCAACGTCCTGACTTTC
TRBJ1-1 | once | TRBV29-1 | . | 12 | CSVGRVGAEAFF | TGCAGCGTTGGGAGGGTAGGGGCTGAAGCTTTCTTT